The rows below give T cell receptor beta chains drawn from one sample of a study of blood T cell repertoires in COVID-19. Data came from immunoSEQ multiplex PCR; TCRdb stores just in-frame clones and leaves some out. The sample contains some 250,000 clones, 75% to 90% of which appear only once. Sequencing used peripheral blood. The source is a woman younger than 45 who had recovered from COVID-19. Both conserved end residues are part of each CDR3. Fields, in order: J gene, clone size, V gene, D gene, CDR3 DNA, CDR3 protein. A D gene is named only where the DNA matches it firmly. The size entry is marked missing in some rows and otherwise reads once, few, many or a size class.

TRBJ2-7 | NA | TRBV2 | TRBD2 | TGTGCCAGCAGTGAATCCCAGCGGGGGAGCTCCTACGAGCAGTACTTC | CASSESQRGSSYEQYF
TRBJ2-3 | once | TRBV7-6 | NA | TGTGCCAGCAGCTTACTAGACACAGATACGCAGTATTTT | CASSLLDTDTQYF
TRBJ2-1 | NA | TRBV5-1 | NA | TGCGCCAGCAGCCCCACAGGGTCCTACAATGAGCAGTTCTTC | CASSPTGSYNEQFF
TRBJ1-1 | few | TRBV7-9 | TRBD1 | TGTGCCTGCCACCGAGGGGGCCCCCCGAGGAACACTGAAGCTTTCTTT | CACHRGGPPRNTEAFF
TRBJ2-1 | NA | TRBV7-9 | NA | TGTGCCAGCAGCTCCTTAGTGTACGGACAGAGCTCCTACAATGAGCAGTTCTTC | CASSSLVYGQSSYNEQFF
TRBJ2-3 | NA | TRBV2 | TRBD2 | TGTGCCAGCAGGCGGGGGGGCGGTGGCGATACGCAGTATTTT | CASRRGGGGDTQYF
TRBJ1-4 | NA | TRBV3-1/TRBV3-2 | TRBD1 | TGTGCCAGCAGCCAAGGGACTGGACAGGGGGCAGGAAAACTGTTTTTT | CASSQGTGQGAGKLFF
TRBJ2-7 | NA | TRBV7-2 | NA | TGTGCCAGCAGCTTAGCTTTAACGGGGGCCTACGAGCAGTACTTC | CASSLALTGAYEQYF
TRBJ1-5 | NA | TRBV6-5 | NA | TGTGCCAGCAGCCTCTGGGAGGGAGGCCAGCCCCAGCATTTT | CASSLWEGGQPQHF
TRBJ2-1 | NA | TRBV27 | TRBD2 | TGTGCCAGCAGTTTCTTAGTAGCGGGGGGGCACAATGAGCAGTTCTTC | CASSFLVAGGHNEQFF
TRBJ2-1 | few | TRBV4-3 | TRBD2 | TGCGCCAGCAGCCAAGATCTCCCGGGGGGGCCCTTCAATGAGCAGTTCTTC | CASSQDLPGGPFNEQFF
TRBJ1-6 | NA | TRBV19 | NA | TGTGCCAGTAGTATATCGCCAGTGTATAATTCACCCCTCCACTTT | CASSISPVYNSPLHF
TRBJ1-1 | NA | TRBV27 | NA | TGTGCCAGCAAAAGGGGGGGGGCCACTGAAGCTTTCTTT | CASKRGGATEAFF
TRBJ1-3 | NA | TRBV3-1/TRBV3-2 | TRBD1 | TGTGCCAGCAGCCAATATACAGGGGCAGTAAACACCATATATTTT | CASSQYTGAVNTIYF
TRBJ2-1 | NA | TRBV5-6 | TRBD2 | TGTGCCAGCAGCTTGGCCCTCTCTAGCGGGGATGAGCAGTTCTTC | CASSLALSSGDEQFF